Presented here are 18 T cell receptor beta chains from one specimen sequenced in a study of blood T cells in healthy people across ages. A J-beta primer mix and a sample-barcoded 5' primer were used in a second PCR of about 6 to 12 cycles. TCRdb passed the 5' RACE reads through MiXCR, listing each CDR3 protein once. The table records some 900,000 distinct CDR3 sequences, 29% of them present only once. Sequenced material: blood. The receptors shown here come from a woman aged 80 or over in good health.

This clonotype was seen a handful of times. V gene TRBV2 combines with J gene TRBJ2-3; 9 bases line up with TRBD2. Trimming cost V 6 bases and J 5 bases; bases outside gene matches: 6. Germline lookup yields CDR1 SNHLY and CDR2 FYNNEI. This CDR3 has 14 amino acids. CDR3 nucleotides: TGTGCCAGCAGAGGCGGGGGGGCGATAGATACGCAGTATTTT. This codes for CASRGGGAIDTQYF.

This clonotype appeared many times. This chain connects TRBV20-1 to TRBJ2-5, with D hard to call. Germline V gene sequence: CDR1 DFQATT, CDR2 SNEGSKA (reference sequence). V lost 6 bases, J lost 3 bases, and 14 bases lay in between. This CDR3 is built from 13 residues. The CDR3 loop is CSADRTSEETQYF. The CDR3 DNA reads TGCAGTGCCGACCGGACCTCCGAAGAGACCCAGTACTTC.

Comment on this clonotype: Mismatch with germline at one junction end may stem from a read error. The rearrangement uses TRBV20-1 and TRBJ2-3, with D tentatively TRBD1 or TRBD2 (5 bases each). The CDR3 covers 15 residues. CDR1 is DFQATT, CDR2 SNEGSKA, per germline (reference sequence). CDR3 nucleotides: TGCAGTGCTAAAAGGACATATCCTAGCACAGGTACGCAGTATTTT. This sequence encodes CSAKRTYPSTGTQYF.

Details on this clonotype: This is likely a read error, given that the CDR3 carries no conserved phenylalanine or tryptophan at its end. The DNA is omitted, as the CDR3 cannot be located on it reliably, and the CDR3 follows TCRdb's listing. This chain joins TRBV11-2 and TRBJ2-1; the table's TRBD2 call for D was not verified on the DNA. Ends included, the CDR3 has 15 residues. From germline, CDR1 is SGHAT and CDR2 FQNNGV. The CDR3 sequence: CASSFLAGGKDEKFS.

Ten or more counts support this clonotype. The J gene is TRBJ2-3, the V gene TRBV7-2; D could derive from TRBD1 or TRBD2 (6 bases each). This CDR3 has 15 amino acids. V was pared by 5 bases and J by 6 bases, with 18 bases between. Germline V CDR1 and CDR2: SGHTA, FQGNSA. The CDR3 sequence is CASSPRRGPSDTQYF. In DNA form, the CDR3 reads TGTGCCAGCAGCCCCCGCCGGGGGCCGTCGGATACGCAGTATTTT. The variable domain in full, with the rest retrieved from reference TRBV7-2 and TRBJ2-3, is GAGVSQSPSNKVTEKGKDVELRCDPISGHTALYWYRQSLGQGLEFLIYFQGNSAPDKSGLPSDRFSAERTGGSVSTLTIQRTQQEDSAVYLCASSPRRGPSDTQYFGPGTRLTVL.

Here the CDR3 DNA reads TGTGCCAGCAGCTTAGCGGGAGGGGGTCATATGGAACTGTTTTTT. Its protein product is CASSLAGGGHMELFF. The chain is built from TRBV7-2 and TRBJ1-4, with D perhaps matching TRBD1 (6 bases). Germline V gives CDR1 SGHTA, CDR2 FQGNSA. This CDR3 is built from 15 residues. Trimming pared 0 bases from V and 12 bases from J, leaving 17 bases between.

This chain connects TRBV4-3 to TRBJ1-1; no definite D call. This CDR3 region has 12 residues. Between the trimmed V and J ends, which lost 0 bases and 7 bases, there was a span of 6 bases. Germline V lookup: CDR1 LGHNA, CDR2 YSLEER. The CDR3 is CASSQDWGEAFF. In DNA form, the CDR3 reads TGCGCCAGCAGCCAAGATTGGGGTGAAGCTTTCTTT.

This clonotype came up many times. In nucleotides, the CDR3 is TGTGCCAGCATGGCTAGCGGGGATAGAGAGCAGTTCTTC. Its translation: CASMASGDREQFF. The chain recombines TRBV12-3 or TRBV12-4 with TRBJ2-1; TRBD2 aligns across 9 bases. This CDR3 contains 13 residues. V shed 7 bases and J 10 bases; nucleotides not matched to a gene: 8.

This clonotype has more than one count but fewer than ten. This sequence joins TRBV3-1 and TRBJ1-2; possibly TRBD1 for D (5 bases). The CDR3 contains 15 residues. V shed 3 bases and J shed 2 bases, with 13 bases lying between them. CDR1 is LGHDT and CDR2 is YNNKEL in the germline V gene (reference sequence). DNA for the CDR3: TGTGCCAGCAGCCAGTATATGGGACGGAACTATGGCTACACCTTC. It translates to CASSQYMGRNYGYTF.

This clonotype was found many times. The J gene is TRBJ2-5, the V gene TRBV25-1, with D unresolved. Per the germline V gene, CDR1 is MGHDK and CDR2 is SYGVNS. Trimming stripped 7 bases from V and 4 bases from J, with 7 bases between. The CDR3 loop spans 11 amino acids. The CDR3 loop is CASKGGETQYF. As DNA, the CDR3 is TGTGCCAGCAAGGGTGGAGAGACCCAGTACTTC.

This clonotype was observed a few times. The chain couples TRBV6-2 or TRBV6-3 to TRBJ2-1; D gene uncertain. The end of the DNA aligns better with TRBJ2-7, so the J call may be wrong. There are 16 residues in the CDR3. Looked up from germline, CDR1 is MNHEY and CDR2 is SVGEGT. CDR3: CASSYRRRSSYNEQYF. In DNA form, the CDR3 reads TGTGCCAGCAGTTATAGACGGCGTAGCTCCTACAATGAGCAGTACTTC.

This clonotype occurred many times. This sequence joins TRBV4-2 and TRBJ1-2; D gene unclear. In germline, CDR1 is LGHNA, CDR2 YNFKEQ. The ends were cut back, 0 bases at V and 2 bases at J, with 16 bases in the middle. This CDR3 spans 17 amino acids. The CDR3 DNA reads TGTGCCAGCAGCCAAGAAGTGCTCAAAGTACAAAACTATGGCTACACCTTC. This translates into CASSQEVLKVQNYGYTF.

CDR3 bases: TGCAGTGCTAGGCTGCTAGCGGGGGCTGAGAGCCATGAGCAGTTCTTC. This gives the protein CSARLLAGAESHEQFF. This chain links TRBV20-1 with TRBJ2-1; 10 bases are shared with TRBD2. Germline V gene lookup returns CDR1 DFQATT and CDR2 SNEGSKA (reference sequence). This CDR3 comprises 16 residues. The trim removed 3 bases at V and 8 bases at J, leaving 13 bases unmatched.

This clonotype showed up just a few times. A much larger clone lies a single base off, so this may be a read error. Written as DNA, the CDR3 is TGTGCCAGCAGCGTTCAAAGACGAGGCTACAATGAGCAGTACTTC. This encodes CASSVQRRGYNEQYF. This chain connects TRBV7-2 to TRBJ2-7; D remains unclear. Germline lookup yields CDR1 SGHTA and CDR2 FQGNSA. Trimming removed 5 bases from V and 7 bases from J, with 21 bases in between. The CDR3 spans 15 residues.

There are a few counts of this clonotype. V gene TRBV5-1 combines with J gene TRBJ1-4; 11 nucleotides agree with TRBD1. Germline CDR1 and CDR2: SGHRS and YFSETQ. With V trimmed by 4 bases and J by 2 bases, 13 bases remained unmatched. The CDR3 sequence is 19 residues long. The CDR3 nucleotides are TGCGCCAGCAGCCCCATTCCGGGACAGGGGGATGGGACTAATGAAAAACTGTTTTTT. It encodes CASSPIPGQGDGTNEKLFF.

This clonotype has at least ten counts. This chain joins TRBV20-1 and TRBJ2-7; D remains unclear. Trimming left V 3 bases short and J 2 bases short, with 5 bases between. Germline lookup yields CDR1 DFQATT and CDR2 SNEGSKA (reference sequence). The CDR3 loop spans 11 amino acids. This CDR3 reads CSASPAYEQYF. The CDR3 region has the DNA TGCAGTGCTAGTCCGGCCTACGAGCAGTACTTC.

The gene calls are TRBV9 and TRBJ2-2; 9 positions agree with TRBD1. Germline-derived CDR1 and CDR2 are SGDLS and YYNGEE. The ends lost 6 bases at V and 4 bases at J; junction bases unmatched: 7. The CDR3 runs to 15 residues. CDR3 protein: CASNRDRVITGELFF. In DNA form, the CDR3 reads TGTGCCAGCAACCGGGACAGGGTCATCACCGGGGAGCTGTTTTTT.

Remarks on this clonotype: One base away lies a much larger clone, so this may be a sequencing read error. This chain links TRBV12-3 or TRBV12-4 with TRBJ2-5, with 8 bases fitting TRBD1. The CDR3 extends over 15 amino acids. J lost 11 bases, V lost 2 bases, and 13 bases had no gene match. The DNA for the CDR3 is TGTGCCAGCAGTTTAACAGGGGGGCCCTACAATGAGCAGTACTTC. Translating gives CASSLTGGPYNEQYF.